These 26 T cell receptor beta chains came from one sample sequenced in a study of T-cell memory formation after mild COVID-19. MiXCR was run by TCRdb on the 5' RACE reads, yielding one entry per CDR3 protein. The data show approximately 500,000 distinct CDR3 sequences, 20% to 25% seen once. What was sequenced was PBMCs or a T cell subset sorted from them (not recorded which). Source of these receptors: an adult woman who had mild COVID-19 (a few samples of this study predate the infection). Cell type and time point are not known.

This chain joins TRBV7-2 and TRBJ2-7; tentatively, D is TRBD1 (7 bases). The germline V gene has CDR1 SGHTA and CDR2 FQGNSA. This CDR3 region has 13 residues. V gave up 5 bases and J gave up 6 bases, with 14 bases separating them. CDR3 protein: CASSTIQGGEQYF. CDR3 DNA: TGTGCCAGCAGCACAATTCAGGGGGGCGAGCAGTACTTC.

V gene TRBV12-3 or TRBV12-4 combines with J gene TRBJ1-3; 9 nucleotides align to TRBD1. After removal of 4 bases from V and 4 bases from J, the junction contained 5 bases not matched to a gene. This CDR3 is 15 amino acids long. Here the CDR3 DNA reads TGTGCCAGCAGTTGGGGACAGGGTGGAGGAAACACCATATATTTT. Translated: CASSWGQGGGNTIYF.

This rearrangement joins TRBV20-1 to TRBJ2-7; TRBD2 aligns across 7 bases. CDR1 is DFQATT and CDR2 is SNEGSKA in the germline V gene (reference sequence). The junction had 2 bases not matched to a gene; V was cut back by 3 bases and J by 0 bases. The CDR3 length is 13 residues. The DNA of the CDR3 is TGCAGTGCTAGCGGCGGGAGCTCCTACGAGCAGTACTTC. It is translated as CSASGGSSYEQYF.

This clonotype has just a few counts. V and J are TRBV6-6 and TRBJ2-5; D is uncertain. The CDR3 consists of 12 residues. Germline lookup yields CDR1 MNHNY and CDR2 SVGAGI (reference sequence). Trimming took 2 bases from V and 5 from J, leaving 6 bases between them. CDR3 in DNA: TGTGCCAGCAGTTACGCGATTGAGACCCAGTACTTC. This translates into CASSYAIETQYF.

This clonotype was counted only a few times. The CDR3 sequence: CASSAEAAGELFF. The DNA of the CDR3 is TGTGCCAGCAGCGCCGAGGCCGCCGGGGAGCTGTTTTTT. The V call is TRBV7-2, the J call TRBJ2-2; D gene uncertain. Germline V lookup: CDR1 SGHTA, CDR2 FQGNSA. The V and J ends lost 5 bases and 6 bases respectively, with 10 bases between them. The CDR3 is 13 amino acids.

This clonotype was counted a few times. V usage is TRBV7-2 and J usage is TRBJ2-3, with TRBD2 matching 9 bases. This CDR3 contains 13 residues. CDR1 is SGHTA, CDR2 FQGNSA, per germline. Germline trimming cut 8 bases from V and 12 bases from J; bases unmatched to any gene: 12. The CDR3 region is CASEKSGGHSQYF. The CDR3 DNA reads as TGTGCCAGCGAAAAGAGCGGGGGGCATTCACAGTATTTT.

The chain has TRBV19 and TRBJ2-2; D remains ambiguous. CDR3 length equals 15 residues. CDR1 LNHDA and CDR2 SQIVND come from the germline V gene (reference sequence). Trimming cost V 6 bases and J 4 bases, with 15 bases left between them. The CDR3 is CASRVVSAATGELFF. CDR3 in DNA: TGTGCCAGTAGGGTTGTTTCGGCCGCCACCGGGGAGCTGTTTTTT.

This clonotype was found many times. The genes are TRBV12-3 or TRBV12-4 and TRBJ2-5; D not resolved. The CDR3 runs 12 residues. The germline V and J ends were trimmed by 4 bases and 1 base, with 4 bases remaining between them. CDR3 region: CASSWSQETQYF. The CDR3 DNA sequence: TGTGCCAGCAGTTGGTCCCAAGAGACCCAGTACTTC.

In its sample, this clonotype was seen a few times. The rearrangement links TRBV7-8 to TRBJ2-5, with a tentative D call TRBD1 (5 bases). Germline V gene sequence: CDR1 SGHVS, CDR2 FQNEAQ. The CDR3 is 15 residues long. The ends were cut back, 1 base at V and 0 bases at J, with 9 bases in the middle. Here the CDR3 reads CASSLVGRDQETQYF. The CDR3 bases are TGTGCCAGCAGCTTAGTGGGCAGGGACCAAGAGACCCAGTACTTC.

This clonotype has a handful of counts. V and J are TRBV6-5 and TRBJ1-5; 8 bases agree with TRBD1. CDR3 length: 14 amino acids. Trimming removed 6 bases from V and 4 bases from J; junction bases left unmatched: 5. Germline assignment: CDR1 MNHEY and CDR2 SVGAGI. The CDR3 DNA reads as TGTGCCAGCAGAACAGGGGGTCCGAATCAGCCCCAGCATTTT. This encodes CASRTGGPNQPQHF.

This clonotype occurred a few times. The chain carries TRBV5-6 and TRBJ1-1; weak D call: TRBD1 (5 bases). V shed 2 bases and J shed 12 bases, with 20 bases lying between them. The CDR3 totals 14 residues. The germline gives CDR1 SGHDT, CDR2 YYEEEE. CDR3 amino acids: CASSFGGDHLTPFF. The DNA of the CDR3 is TGTGCCAGCAGCTTCGGAGGGGACCACCTGACACCTTTCTTT. Drawing the rest from reference TRBV5-6 and TRBJ1-1, the complete variable domain is DAGVTQSPTHLIKTRGQQVTLRCSPKSGHDTVSWYQQALGQGPQFIFQYYEEEERQRGNFPDRFSGHQFPNYSSELNVNALLLGDSALYLCASSFGGDHLTPFFGQGTRLTVV.

This clonotype has just a few counts. The rearrangement joins TRBV7-2 to TRBJ2-5; 10 positions match TRBD2. The CDR3 contains 16 residues. CDR1 and CDR2 from the germline V gene are SGHTA and FQGNSA. Trimming cost V 5 bases and J 2 bases; bases outside gene matches: 8. The CDR3 sequence is CASSLSSGSGQETQYF. CDR3 nucleotide sequence: TGTGCCAGCAGCCTATCTAGCGGGAGTGGTCAAGAGACCCAGTACTTC.

This clonotype was recorded a few times. This chain links TRBV7-9 with TRBJ1-5; D might be TRBD1 (6 bases). The germline gives CDR1 SEHNR, CDR2 FQNEAQ (reference sequence). V was clipped by 7 bases and J by 1 base, with 14 bases between them. The CDR3 spans 15 residues. The CDR3 DNA reads as TGTGCCAGCACCAAGGGGGAGGTGAGCAATCAGCCCCAGCATTTT. It specifies CASTKGEVSNQPQHF.

The rearrangement links TRBV12-3 or TRBV12-4 to TRBJ2-1, with 9 bases that match TRBD1. This CDR3 comprises 17 residues. The junction had 9 bases not matched to a gene; V was cut back by 6 bases and J by 0 bases. CDR3: CASRRTGVQSSYNEQFF. CDR3 DNA: TGTGCCAGCAGGCGGACAGGGGTCCAAAGCTCCTACAATGAGCAGTTCTTC.

The rearrangement links TRBV12-3 or TRBV12-4 to TRBJ2-7; D not certain. V was shortened by 5 bases and J by 3 bases, with 14 bases between the two germline ends. CDR3 length: 14 residues. The CDR3 bases are TGTGCCAGCAGTAAAGCACAACCGGTCTACGAGCAGTACTTC. Translating gives CASSKAQPVYEQYF.

This chain links TRBV7-2 with TRBJ2-5, with 9 bases aligning to TRBD2. Per germline, CDR1 SGHTA and CDR2 FQGNSA. The CDR3 runs 14 residues. The J segment lost 5 bases and the V segment lost 5 bases, leaving 6 bases of the junction unmatched. In DNA, the CDR3 is TGTGCCAGCAGCCTTAGCGGGAGCAGCGAGACCCAGTACTTC. It codes for CASSLSGSSETQYF.

There are a few counts of this clonotype. The chain joins TRBV7-9 to TRBJ1-2; no firm D call. The CDR3 runs 11 residues. The germline CDR1 and CDR2 sequences are SEHNR and FQNEAQ (reference sequence). Trimming took 1 base from V and 7 from J, leaving 4 bases between them. The CDR3 DNA reads TGTGCCAGCAGCTTAGGTCCTGGCTACACCTTC. Protein product: CASSLGPGYTF.

This chain joins TRBV7-9 and TRBJ2-3, with 7 bases aligning to TRBD2. CDR3 length: 15 amino acids. The V and J ends lost 5 bases and 0 bases, in that order; junction bases with no gene match: 5. The germline V gene has CDR1 SEHNR and CDR2 FQNEAQ (reference sequence). The CDR3 nucleotides are TGTGCCAGCAGCCGTTCGCGGGGGAGCACAGATACGCAGTATTTT. Amino acids: CASSRSRGSTDTQYF.

A single count supports this clonotype. The chain has TRBV10-3 and TRBJ2-3; D gene uncertain. The CDR3 runs to 13 residues. Germline values: CDR1 ENHRY, CDR2 SYGVKD. V was cut by 8 bases and J by 0 bases, with 9 bases left in between. The CDR3 DNA follows: TGTGCCATCCGGGCGTCTAGCACAGATACGCAGTATTTT. Protein sequence: CAIRASSTDTQYF.

The gene calls are TRBV5-1 and TRBJ1-2; 9 nucleotides agree with TRBD1. This CDR3 spans 15 amino acids. Germline V lookup: CDR1 SGHRS, CDR2 YFSETQ. V shed 3 bases, J shed 5 bases, and the junction held 8 bases outside the gene matches. The CDR3 coding sequence is TGCGCCAGCAGCTCAGGACAGGGGCTCCCTTATGGCTACACCTTC. As protein: CASSSGQGLPYGYTF.

The genes are TRBV5-1 and TRBJ1-2; 9 bases match TRBD1. The CDR3 length is 15 residues. Germline V gene data show CDR1 as SGHRS and CDR2 as YFSETQ. Germline trimming cut 1 base from V and 6 bases from J; bases unmatched to any gene: 7. CDR3 sequence reads: CASSLPGQGINGYTF. The CDR3 DNA sequence: TGCGCCAGCAGCTTGCCCGGACAGGGGATTAATGGCTACACCTTC.

The chain couples TRBV29-1 to TRBJ2-3; maybe TRBD2 (5 bases). The ends were cut back, 7 bases at V and 2 bases at J, with 16 bases in the middle. Germline V gene data show CDR1 as SQVTM and CDR2 as ANQGSEA. This CDR3 is 14 amino acids long. The CDR3 nucleotides read TGCAGCGCCGACGGGGAGACGTACACAGATACGCAGTATTTT. This encodes CSADGETYTDTQYF.

The chain joins TRBV7-9 to TRBJ1-1, with unresolved D. V dropped 2 bases and J dropped 2 bases, with 18 bases sitting between them. Germline V gives CDR1 SEHNR, CDR2 FQNEAQ (reference sequence). CDR3 length: 17 residues. CDR3 bases: TGTGCCAGCAGCTTATTAGGTAGTGGACGCGAAAACACTGAAGCTTTCTTT. The encoded protein is CASSLLGSGRENTEAFF.

J is TRBJ2-3 and V is TRBV5-1, with 8 bases aligning to TRBD1. CDR1 and CDR2 (germline): SGHRS, YFSETQ. The V gene end was trimmed by 5 bases and the J gene end by 2 bases; junction bases not matched to a gene: 10. CDR3 length: 16 residues. The CDR3 region has the DNA TGCGCCAGCAGTTTTACTCCGGGACAGGTCACAGATACGCAGTATTTT. Protein sequence: CASSFTPGQVTDTQYF.

This clonotype was found a few times. CDR3 sequence: CASRPGQYQETQYF. The CDR3 coding sequence is TGTGCCAGCAGGCCTGGACAGTACCAAGAGACCCAGTACTTC. J is TRBJ2-5 and V is TRBV7-9; a possible D gene is TRBD1 (6 bases). The V gene lost 6 bases and the J gene lost 0 bases, with 11 bases spanning the gap. The CDR3 covers 14 residues. Germline CDR1 and CDR2: SEHNR and FQNEAQ (reference sequence).

V and J are TRBV6-5 and TRBJ1-6; tentative D call: TRBD1 (6 bases). V was trimmed by 7 bases and J by 13 bases, leaving 29 bases between them. The CDR3 has 17 residues. Per germline, CDR1 MNHEY and CDR2 SVGAGI. For the CDR3, the DNA is TGTGCCAGCACCAAATCGGGGGTCTGGGACACCGGGTTTCCCCTCCACTTT. This codes for CASTKSGVWDTGFPLHF.